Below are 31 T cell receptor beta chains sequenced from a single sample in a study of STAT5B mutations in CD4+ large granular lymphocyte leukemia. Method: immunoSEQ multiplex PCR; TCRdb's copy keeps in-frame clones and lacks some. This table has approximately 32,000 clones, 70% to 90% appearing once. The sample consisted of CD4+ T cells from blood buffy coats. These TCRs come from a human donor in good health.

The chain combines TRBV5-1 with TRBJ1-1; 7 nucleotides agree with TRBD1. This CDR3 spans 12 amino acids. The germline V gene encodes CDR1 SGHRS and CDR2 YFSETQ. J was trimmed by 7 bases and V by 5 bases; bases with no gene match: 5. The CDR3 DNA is TGCGCCAGCAGTTTTACAGGGGTTGAAGCTTTCTTT. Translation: CASSFTGVEAFF.

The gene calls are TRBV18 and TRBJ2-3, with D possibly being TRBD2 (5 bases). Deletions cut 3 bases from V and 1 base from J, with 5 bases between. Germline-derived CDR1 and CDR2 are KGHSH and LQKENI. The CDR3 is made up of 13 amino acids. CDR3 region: CASSPRGTDTQYF. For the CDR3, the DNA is TGTGCCAGCTCACCGCGGGGCACAGATACGCAGTATTTT.

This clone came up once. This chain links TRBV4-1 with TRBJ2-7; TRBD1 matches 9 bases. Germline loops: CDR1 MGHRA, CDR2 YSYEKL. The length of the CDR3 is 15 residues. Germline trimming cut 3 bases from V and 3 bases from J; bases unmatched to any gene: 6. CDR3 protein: CASSQTGTGIYEQYF. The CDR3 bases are TGCGCCAGCAGCCAGACCGGGACAGGGATCTACGAGCAGTACTTC.

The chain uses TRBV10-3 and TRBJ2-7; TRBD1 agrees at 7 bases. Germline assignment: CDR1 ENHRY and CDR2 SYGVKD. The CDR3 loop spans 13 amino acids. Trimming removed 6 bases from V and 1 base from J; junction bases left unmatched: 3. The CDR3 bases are TGTGCCATCAGGGAGACAGGGTCCTACGAGCAGTACTTC. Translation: CAIRETGSYEQYF.

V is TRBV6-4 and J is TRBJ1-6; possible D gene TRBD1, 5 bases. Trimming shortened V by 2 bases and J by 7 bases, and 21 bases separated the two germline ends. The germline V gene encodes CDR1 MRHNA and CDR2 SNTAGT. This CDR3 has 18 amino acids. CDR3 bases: TGTGCCAGCAGTGACCCCGACCGATACGGGGCCCGAAATTCACCCCTCCACTTT. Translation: CASSDPDRYGARNSPLHF.

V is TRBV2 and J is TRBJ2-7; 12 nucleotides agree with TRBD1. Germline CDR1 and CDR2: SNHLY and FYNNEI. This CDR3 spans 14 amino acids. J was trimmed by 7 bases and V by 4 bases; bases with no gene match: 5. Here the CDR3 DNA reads TGTGCCAGCAGTGGGGGACAGGGGGCTAGTGAGCAGTACTTC. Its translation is CASSGGQGASEQYF.

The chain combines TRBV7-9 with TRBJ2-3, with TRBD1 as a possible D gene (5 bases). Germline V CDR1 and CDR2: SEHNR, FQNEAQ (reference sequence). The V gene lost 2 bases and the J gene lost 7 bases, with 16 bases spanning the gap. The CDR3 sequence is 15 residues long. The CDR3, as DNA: TGTGCCAGCAGCTTAATTTCCGCAGGGCAAAATACGCAGTATTTT. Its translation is CASSLISAGQNTQYF.

CDR3 residues: CASSPGQGPNYGYTF. The CDR3 bases are TGTGCCAGCAGCCCGGGACAGGGCCCGAACTATGGCTACACCTTC. The J gene is TRBJ1-2, the V gene TRBV5-4; 9 bases fit TRBD1. Germline assignment: CDR1 SGHNT and CDR2 YYREEE (reference sequence). Trimming cost V 4 bases and J 2 bases; bases outside gene matches: 6. The CDR3 spans 15 residues.

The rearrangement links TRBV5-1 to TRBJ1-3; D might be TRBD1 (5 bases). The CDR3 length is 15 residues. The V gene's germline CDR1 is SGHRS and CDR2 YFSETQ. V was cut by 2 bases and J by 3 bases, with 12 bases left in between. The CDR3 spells CASSFWGGIGNTIYF. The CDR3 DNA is TGCGCCAGCAGCTTTTGGGGGGGAATTGGAAACACCATATATTTT.

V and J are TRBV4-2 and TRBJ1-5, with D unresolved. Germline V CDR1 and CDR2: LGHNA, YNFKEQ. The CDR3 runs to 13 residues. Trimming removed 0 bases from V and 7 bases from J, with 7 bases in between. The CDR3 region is CASSQDTGQPQHF. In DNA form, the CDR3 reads TGTGCCAGCAGCCAAGATACCGGACAGCCCCAGCATTTT.

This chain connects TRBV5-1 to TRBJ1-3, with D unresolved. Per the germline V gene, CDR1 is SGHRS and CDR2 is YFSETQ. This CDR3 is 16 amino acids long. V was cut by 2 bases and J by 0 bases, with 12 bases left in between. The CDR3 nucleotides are TGCGCCAGCAGCTTAAACAGCCAACTCTCTGGAAACACCATATATTTT. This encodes CASSLNSQLSGNTIYF.

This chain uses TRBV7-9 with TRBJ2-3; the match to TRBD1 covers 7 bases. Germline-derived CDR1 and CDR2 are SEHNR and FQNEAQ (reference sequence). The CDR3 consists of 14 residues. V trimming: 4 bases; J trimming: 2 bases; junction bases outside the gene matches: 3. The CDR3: CASSSGTVTDTQYF. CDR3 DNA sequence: TGTGCCAGCAGCTCCGGGACAGTCACAGATACGCAGTATTTT.

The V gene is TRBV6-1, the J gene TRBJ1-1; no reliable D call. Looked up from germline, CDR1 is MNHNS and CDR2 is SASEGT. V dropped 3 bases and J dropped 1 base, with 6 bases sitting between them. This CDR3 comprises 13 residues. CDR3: CASSDPGNTEAFF. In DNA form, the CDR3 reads TGTGCCAGCAGTGATCCCGGGAACACTGAAGCTTTCTTT.

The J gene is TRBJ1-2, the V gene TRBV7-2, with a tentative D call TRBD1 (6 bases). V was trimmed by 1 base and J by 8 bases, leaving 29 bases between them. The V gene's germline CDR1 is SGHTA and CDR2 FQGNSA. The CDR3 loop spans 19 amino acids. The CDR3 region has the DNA TGTGCCAGCAGCTTAGGGGCAGGGACATATAGGTCCTGGGCCGAGGGCTACACCTTC. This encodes CASSLGAGTYRSWAEGYTF.

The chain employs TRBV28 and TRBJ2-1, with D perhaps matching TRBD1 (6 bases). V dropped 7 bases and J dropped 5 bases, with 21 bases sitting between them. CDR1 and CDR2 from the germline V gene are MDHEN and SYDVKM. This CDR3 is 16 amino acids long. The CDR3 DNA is TGTGCCAGCAAAGGTCCGCAGGGGTTATCCCACAATGAGCAGTTCTTC. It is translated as CASKGPQGLSHNEQFF.

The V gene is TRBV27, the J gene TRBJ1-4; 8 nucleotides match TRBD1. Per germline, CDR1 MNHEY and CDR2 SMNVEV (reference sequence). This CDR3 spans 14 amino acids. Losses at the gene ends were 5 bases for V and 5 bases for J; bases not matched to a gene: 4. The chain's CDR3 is CASSRDRGNEKLFF. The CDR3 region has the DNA TGTGCCAGCAGTCGAGACAGGGGAAATGAAAAACTGTTTTTT. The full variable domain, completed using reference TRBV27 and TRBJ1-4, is EAQVTQNPRYLITVTGKKLTVTCSQNMNHEYMSWYRQDPGLGLRQIYYSMNVEVTDKGDVPEGYKVSRKEKRNFPLILESPSPNQTSLYFCASSRDRGNEKLFFGSGTQLSVL.

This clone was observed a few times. This CDR3 reads CASSPRQGHYGYTF. The CDR3 region has the DNA TGTGCCAGCAGCCCCCGACAGGGACACTATGGCTACACCTTC. This chain joins TRBV7-9 and TRBJ1-2; 7 positions agree with TRBD1. Germline CDR1 SEHNR, CDR2 FQNEAQ (reference sequence). The CDR3 spans 14 residues. J was trimmed by 3 bases and V by 5 bases; bases with no gene match: 6.

The CDR3 region has the DNA TGCGCCAGCAGTCCGGGGGGCACAGATACGCAGTATTTT. As protein: CASSPGGTDTQYF. The chain joins TRBV10-2 to TRBJ2-3; D possibly corresponds to TRBD2 (6 bases). The CDR3 totals 13 residues. V was cut by 5 bases and J by 1 base, with 7 bases left in between. The germline CDR1 and CDR2 sequences are WSHSY and SAAADI.

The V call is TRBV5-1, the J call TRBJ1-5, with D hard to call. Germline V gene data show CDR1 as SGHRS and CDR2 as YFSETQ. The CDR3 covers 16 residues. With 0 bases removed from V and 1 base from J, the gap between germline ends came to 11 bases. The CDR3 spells CASSLGSVESNQPQHF. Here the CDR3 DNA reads TGCGCCAGCAGCTTGGGAAGCGTGGAGAGCAATCAGCCCCAGCATTTT.

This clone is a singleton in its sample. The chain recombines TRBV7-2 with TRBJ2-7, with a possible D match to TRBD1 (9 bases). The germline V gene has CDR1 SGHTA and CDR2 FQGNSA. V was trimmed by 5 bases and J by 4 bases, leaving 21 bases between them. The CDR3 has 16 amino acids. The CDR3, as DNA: TGTGCCAGCAGCCTTCGGGGGGGGACAGGGTTTTACGAGCAGTACTTC. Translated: CASSLRGGTGFYEQYF.

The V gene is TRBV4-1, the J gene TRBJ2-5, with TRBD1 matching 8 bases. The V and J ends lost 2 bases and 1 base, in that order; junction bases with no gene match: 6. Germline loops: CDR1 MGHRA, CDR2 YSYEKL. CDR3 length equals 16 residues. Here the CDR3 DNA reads TGCGCCAGCAGCCAAACCGGGACAGGTTCCCAAGAGACCCAGTACTTC. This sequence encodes CASSQTGTGSQETQYF.

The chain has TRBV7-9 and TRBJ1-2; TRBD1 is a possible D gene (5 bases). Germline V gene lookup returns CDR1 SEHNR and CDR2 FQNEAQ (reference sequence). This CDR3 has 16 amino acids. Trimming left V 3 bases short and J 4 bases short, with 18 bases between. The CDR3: CASSLTGGGFRYGYTF. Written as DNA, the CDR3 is TGTGCCAGCAGCTTGACGGGGGGTGGGTTCCGCTATGGCTACACCTTC.

Here the CDR3 DNA reads TGCGCCAGCAGTCAAACCGGGACTAGTTACAATGAGCAGTTCTTC. It yields the protein CASSQTGTSYNEQFF. This chain uses TRBV5-1 with TRBJ2-1; 8 positions agree with TRBD2. V gave up 5 bases and J gave up 4 bases; unmatched junction bases: 8. This CDR3 region has 15 residues. Germline V gene sequence: CDR1 SGHRS, CDR2 YFSETQ.

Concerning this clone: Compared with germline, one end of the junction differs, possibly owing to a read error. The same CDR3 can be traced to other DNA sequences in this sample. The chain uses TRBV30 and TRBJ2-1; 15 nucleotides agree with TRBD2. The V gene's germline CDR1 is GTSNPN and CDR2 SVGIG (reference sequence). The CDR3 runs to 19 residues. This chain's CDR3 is CAWGAGTSGRSRIRDEQFF. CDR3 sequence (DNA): TGCGCCTGGGGAGCCGGGACTAGCGGGAGGAGTCGTATAAGGGATGAGCAGTTCTTC.

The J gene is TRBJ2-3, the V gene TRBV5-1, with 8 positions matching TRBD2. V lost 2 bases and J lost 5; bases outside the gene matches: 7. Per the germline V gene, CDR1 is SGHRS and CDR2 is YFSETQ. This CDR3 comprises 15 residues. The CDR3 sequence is CASSFRAGGLDTQYF. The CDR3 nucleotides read TGCGCCAGCAGCTTTAGGGCGGGGGGCCTAGATACGCAGTATTTT.

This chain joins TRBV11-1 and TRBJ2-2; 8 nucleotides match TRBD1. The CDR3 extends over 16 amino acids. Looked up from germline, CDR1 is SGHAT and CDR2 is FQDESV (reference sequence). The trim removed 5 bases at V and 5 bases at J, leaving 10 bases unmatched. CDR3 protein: CASSDVAGGWTGELFF. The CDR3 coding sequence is TGTGCCAGCAGCGACGTCGCAGGGGGCTGGACCGGGGAGCTGTTTTTT.

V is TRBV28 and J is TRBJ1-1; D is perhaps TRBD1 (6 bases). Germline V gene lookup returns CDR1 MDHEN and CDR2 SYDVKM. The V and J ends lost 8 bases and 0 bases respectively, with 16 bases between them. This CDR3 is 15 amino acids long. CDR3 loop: CASLRTEQLNTEAFF. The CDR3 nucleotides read TGTGCCAGCCTACGGACAGAACAATTGAACACTGAAGCTTTCTTT.

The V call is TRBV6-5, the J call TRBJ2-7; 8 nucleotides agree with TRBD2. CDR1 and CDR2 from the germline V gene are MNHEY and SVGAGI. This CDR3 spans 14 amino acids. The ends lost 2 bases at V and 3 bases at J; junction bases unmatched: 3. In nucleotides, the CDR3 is TGTGCCAGCAGTTACAAAGCGGGAGACTACGAGCAGTACTTC. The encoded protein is CASSYKAGDYEQYF.

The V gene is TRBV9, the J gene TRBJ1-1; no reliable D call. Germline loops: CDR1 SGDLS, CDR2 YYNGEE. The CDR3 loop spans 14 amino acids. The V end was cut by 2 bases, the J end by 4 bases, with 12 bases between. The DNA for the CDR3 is TGTGCCAGCAGCGTCTCGGGAGGGTTCACTGAAGCTTTCTTT. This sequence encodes CASSVSGGFTEAFF.

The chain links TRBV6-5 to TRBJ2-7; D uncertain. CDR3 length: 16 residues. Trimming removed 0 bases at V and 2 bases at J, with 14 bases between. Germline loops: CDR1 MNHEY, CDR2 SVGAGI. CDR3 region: CASSYSFLSRTYEQYF. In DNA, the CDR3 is TGTGCCAGCAGTTACTCGTTCCTCAGCAGGACCTACGAGCAGTACTTC.

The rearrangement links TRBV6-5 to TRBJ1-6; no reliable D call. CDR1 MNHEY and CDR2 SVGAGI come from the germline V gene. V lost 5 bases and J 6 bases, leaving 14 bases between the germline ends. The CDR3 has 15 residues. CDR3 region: CASSRKFWGNSPLHF. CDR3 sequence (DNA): TGTGCCAGCAGTCGTAAGTTTTGGGGTAATTCACCCCTCCACTTT.